This T cell receptor beta chain was captured in a study of blood T cells in healthy people across ages (dated by TCRdb to 2014 to 2015). Background on the whole study: In model experiments, roughly one uniquely barcoded TCR beta cDNA molecule per two T cells was captured by template switching. To avoid experimental bias, donors of different ages were distributed randomly across sequencing lanes. Using deep sequencing normalized with unique cDNA molecular identifiers, the study measured how TCR beta repertoire diversity changes with age. Four age groups were formed from the donors: young (average approximately 15 years), middle-aged (just under 40), aged (approximately 60) and long-lived (more than 75). For two donors (one aged 18 to 30 and one aged 80 or older), the study analyzed two additional independent replicas of 1 million unique cDNA reads from the same blood draw.

The library was made by 5' RACE. The reads were generated on an Illumina HiSeq 2500. A second PCR of roughly 7 to 11 cycles was run with a J-beta primer mix and a sample-barcoded 5' primer. A unique molecular identifier was introduced onto each TCR beta cDNA molecule by a template-switch 5' adaptor carrying 12 random nucleotides. Each sample yielded at least 2.5 million CDR3-containing paired-end reads. The Mint cDNA synthesis kit, primed by a TRBC-specific oligonucleotide, was used to synthesize first-strand cDNA from all RNA. Following uracil-DNA glycosylase treatment, all cDNA underwent a first 18-cycle PCR with the universal primers M1SS and BC2_uni_R. The source study handled its data this way. For normalization, 1 million high-quality reads, each with a distinct molecular identifier, were randomly selected from each sample. Instead of being binned into consensus sequences, reads that shared molecular identifiers were thrown out. MiTCR, set to a Q25 quality threshold and the strictest error-elimination algorithm, was used for CDR3 identification, clonotype clustering and error correction. A nonparametric unseen species model with Euler transformation was used to estimate a lower bound on total TCR beta diversity. TCRdb ran its own pipeline on the public reads, namely fastp trimming at Q25 and MiXCR clone calling, and kept in-frame beta chains. Every distinct CDR3 protein forms one entry, paired with its most common genes and DNA. The V and J calls reflect TCRdb's pipeline rather than the authors' work. The sample has some 920,000 distinct CDR3 sequences on record, roughly 51% of them singletons. The ten top clones hold over 20% of the sample.

From the germline V gene, CDR1 is SGHTA and CDR2 is FQGNSA. The CDR3 measures 14 amino acids from cysteine to phenylalanine. The kept DNA is CDR3 alone, 42 bases in frame from the first base. Trimming removed 3 bases from V and 6 bases from J, leaving 13 bases between the germline ends. Donors were 35 to 40 systemically healthy Caucasian individuals from Russia aged 6 to 90 years. About 9.6 milliliters of peripheral blood were collected from each donor into EDTA-treated Vacutainer tubes. Ficoll-Paque density-gradient centrifugation was used to isolate PBMCs, with at least 6 million obtained per sample. Total RNA, at least 6 micrograms per sample, was extracted from PBMCs with Trizol reagent. The percentages of naive CD45RAhigh/CD27high T cells were determined by flow cytometry on a PBMC aliquot from every donor. This clonotype was seen only a few times. Its specific antigen is unknown. Base qualities are not recorded, but no much larger clone differs from it by a single base.

Overall study results and their limits: Compared with the aged group, the long-lived group had more naive CD4+ T cells, fewer expanded clones and increased TCR diversity, a pattern suggesting age selection. There was a strong correlation between observed TCR beta diversity and the percentage of naive T cells measured by flow cytometry. Because donor CMV infection status was unknown, age-related changes in expanded clonotypes were potentially confounded. Total diversity estimates from one million sequenced T cells were considered lower bounds and underestimates. As age increased, observed TCR beta diversity per million T cells dropped in a roughly linear way, and a significant reduction was already evident by age 40. Bulk unsorted PBMC profiling prevented conclusive comparison of naive and antigen-experienced compartments.

The sample consisted of blood. The clonotype comes from a woman aged 60-70 years in good health. Rearrangement joined TRBV7-2 to TRBJ2-3, with no reliable assignment of the D segment. The CDR3 reads CASSFSGPPDTQYF. The DNA reads TGTGCCAGCAGCTTTTCAGGTCCACCGGATACGCAGTATTTT.